These T cell receptor beta chains were read from a single sample in a study of T cell responses to AZD1222 COVID-19 vaccine. Profiled with immunoSEQ multiplex PCR; TCRdb holds only in-frame clones, not every one. The sample shows approximately 120,000 clones, roughly 86% of them seen only once. The sequenced sample was peripheral blood, obtained 28 days after the second AZD1222 dose. These TCRs come from an adult who received the AZD1222 COVID-19 vaccine. Each CDR3 is given with its conserved first and last residue. D genes are given only for firm matches. Clone size is not always given. Where it is, it says once, few, many or a class for expanded clones.

V	D	J	size	CDR3	DNA
TRBV10-3	TRBD1	TRBJ1-2	-	CAISDTTGFGYTF	TGTGCCATCAGTGATACGACAGGGTTTGGCTACACCTTC
TRBV2	-	TRBJ2-3	-	CASSGFGSTDTQYF	TGTGCCAGCAGTGGTTTCGGGAGCACAGATACGCAGTATTTT
TRBV7-2	-	TRBJ2-1	few	CASFLAASSYNEQFF	TGTGCCAGCTTTTTAGCGGCCAGCTCCTACAATGAGCAGTTCTTC
TRBV7-3	TRBD2	TRBJ2-1	-	CASSSPIGGGGPVFDEQFF	TGTGCCAGCAGCTCCCCCATTGGTGGCGGGGGGCCAGTATTTGATGAGCAGTTCTTC
TRBV30	-	TRBJ1-1	few	CAWSVLGGEAFF	TGTGCCTGGAGTGTACTTGGGGGTGAAGCTTTCTTT
TRBV6-6	TRBD2	TRBJ2-7	-	CASSSGTSGRVYEQYF	TGTGCCAGCAGTTCCGGGACTAGCGGGAGGGTCTACGAGCAGTACTTC
TRBV4-2	TRBD1	TRBJ2-3	-	CASSQETPGQGTDTQYF	TGTGCCAGCAGCCAAGAGACGCCGGGACAGGGCACAGATACGCAGTATTTT
TRBV27	TRBD1	TRBJ1-1	-	CASRPGQRWTEAFF	TGTGCCAGCAGGCCGGGACAGAGATGGACTGAAGCTTTCTTT
TRBV18	-	TRBJ2-7	-	CASSPGREGYEQYF	TGTGCCAGCTCACCAGGGCGAGAGGGCTACGAGCAGTACTTC
TRBV5-6	-	TRBJ1-5	-	CASSSGAISNQPQHF	TGTGCCAGCAGCTCAGGAGCTATTAGCAATCAGCCCCAGCATTTT
TRBV12-3/TRBV12-4	TRBD2	TRBJ2-7	-	CARDTSGRREQYF	TGTGCCAGGGACACTAGCGGGAGGAGGGAGCAGTACTTC
TRBV29-1	-	TRBJ1-1	-	CSVAFRNTEAFF	TGCAGCGTTGCGTTTAGGAACACTGAAGCTTTCTTT
TRBV19	-	TRBJ2-4	-	CASKELGGSKNIQYF	TGTGCCAGTAAGGAACTGGGGGGTAGCAAAAACATTCAGTACTTC
TRBV25-1	-	TRBJ1-5	-	CAAGDNQPQHF	TGTGCCGCCGGGGACAATCAGCCCCAGCATTTT
TRBV5-1	-	TRBJ1-2	-	CASSSRDPTDGYTF	TGCGCCAGCAGCTCCAGGGATCCGACCGATGGCTACACCTTC
TRBV19	TRBD1	TRBJ1-2	-	CASTAWDREGYGYTF	TGTGCCAGTACCGCATGGGACAGGGAGGGATATGGCTACACCTTC
TRBV24-1	TRBD2	TRBJ2-7	-	CATSENSGRSYEQYF	TGTGCCACCAGTGAAAATAGCGGGAGATCCTACGAGCAGTACTTC
TRBV27	TRBD1	TRBJ1-4	-	CASRVRGTGGQQSEKLFF	TGTGCCAGCAGAGTTCGAGGGACAGGGGGCCAACAAAGTGAAAAACTGTTTTTT
TRBV7-2	TRBD2	TRBJ2-1	once	CASSLSGGIYNEQFF	TGTGCCAGCAGCTTATCCGGGGGGATTTACAATGAGCAGTTCTTC
TRBV30	TRBD1	TRBJ2-5	-	CAWKRDRGETQYF	TGTGCCTGGAAGCGGGACAGGGGAGAGACCCAGTACTTC
TRBV3-1/TRBV3-2	TRBD1	TRBJ1-1	few	CASSRLTGRAEAFF	TGTGCCAGCAGCCGCTTGACAGGGAGGGCTGAAGCTTTCTTT
TRBV4-2	-	TRBJ1-2	-	CASSQRTDFSNYGYTF	TGTGCCAGCAGCCAGAGGACCGATTTCTCTAACTATGGCTACACCTTC
TRBV25-1	-	TRBJ1-6	-	CASSESGYNSPLHF	TGTGCCAGCAGTGAGTCAGGGTATAATTCACCCCTCCACTTT
TRBV13	-	TRBJ2-7	-	CASSLSGRLAYEQYF	TGTGCCAGCAGCCTTTCAGGGAGGTTGGCCTACGAGCAGTACTTC
TRBV7-3	TRBD1	TRBJ2-7	once	CASSLSGDRGYEQYF	TGTGCCAGCAGCTTAAGCGGGGACAGGGGCTACGAGCAGTACTTC
TRBV24-1	-	TRBJ2-1	-	CATSDPRQIYNEQFF	TGTGCCACCAGTGATCCTCGACAGATATACAATGAGCAGTTCTTC
TRBV5-6	-	TRBJ2-6	-	CASSLRKGQGSGANVLTF	TGTGCCAGCAGCTTGCGAAAGGGCCAGGGCTCTGGGGCCAACGTCCTGACTTTC